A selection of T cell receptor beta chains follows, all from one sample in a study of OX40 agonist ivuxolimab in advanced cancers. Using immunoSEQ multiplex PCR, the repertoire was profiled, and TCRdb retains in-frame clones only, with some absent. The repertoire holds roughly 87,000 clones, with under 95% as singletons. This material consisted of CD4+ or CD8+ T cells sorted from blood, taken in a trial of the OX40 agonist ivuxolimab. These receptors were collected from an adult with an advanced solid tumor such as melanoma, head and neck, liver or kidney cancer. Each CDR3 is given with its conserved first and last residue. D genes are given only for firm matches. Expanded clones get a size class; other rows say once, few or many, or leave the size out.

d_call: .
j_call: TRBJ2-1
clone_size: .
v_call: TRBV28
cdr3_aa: CASSFILGLSVEQFF
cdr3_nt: TGTGCCAGCAGTTTTATTCTGGGACTGTCGGTTGAGCAGTTCTTC

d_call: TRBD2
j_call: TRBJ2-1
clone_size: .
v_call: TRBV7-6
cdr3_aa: CASSFRLADYEQFF
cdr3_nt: TGTGCCAGCAGCTTTCGGCTAGCGGATTATGAGCAGTTCTTC

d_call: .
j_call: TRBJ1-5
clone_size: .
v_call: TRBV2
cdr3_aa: CASSGGSRNQPQHF
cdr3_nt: TGTGCCAGCAGTGGAGGGAGTCGGAATCAGCCCCAGCATTTT

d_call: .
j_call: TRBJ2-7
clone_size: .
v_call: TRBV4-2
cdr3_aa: CASSQEFHRAYEQYF
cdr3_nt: TGTGCCAGCAGCCAAGAATTCCACAGGGCTTACGAGCAGTACTTC

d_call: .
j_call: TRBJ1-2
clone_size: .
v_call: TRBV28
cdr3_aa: CASTKGYYGYTF
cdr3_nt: TGTGCCAGCACCAAAGGCTACTATGGCTACACCTTC

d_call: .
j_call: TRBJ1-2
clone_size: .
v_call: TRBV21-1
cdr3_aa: CASSTEGPRYGYTF
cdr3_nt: TGTGCCAGCAGCACGGAGGGACCGAGATATGGCTACACCTTC

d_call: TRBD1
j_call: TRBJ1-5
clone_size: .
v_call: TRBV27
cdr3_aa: CASSLQGARHQPQHF
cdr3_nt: TGTGCCAGCAGTTTACAGGGGGCGAGACATCAGCCCCAGCATTTT

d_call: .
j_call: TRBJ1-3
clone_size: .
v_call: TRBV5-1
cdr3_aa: CASSLGFLSGNTIYF
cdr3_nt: TGCGCCAGCAGCTTGGGATTCCTCTCTGGAAACACCATATATTTT

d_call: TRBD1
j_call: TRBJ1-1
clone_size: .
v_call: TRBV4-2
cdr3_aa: CASSRQGAMNTEAFF
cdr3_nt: TGTGCCAGCAGTCGACAGGGGGCGATGAACACTGAAGCTTTCTTT

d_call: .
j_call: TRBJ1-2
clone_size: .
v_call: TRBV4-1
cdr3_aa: CASSQGEGLRLSGYTF
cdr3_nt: TGCGCCAGCAGCCAAGGCGAAGGGCTGCGTTTAAGCGGCTACACCTTC

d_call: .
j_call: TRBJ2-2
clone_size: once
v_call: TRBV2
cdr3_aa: CASSESMGPANTGELFF
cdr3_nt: TGTGCCAGCAGTGAATCCATGGGGCCTGCGAACACCGGGGAGCTGTTTTTT